The 12 T cell receptor beta chains listed next were all sequenced from one sample in a study of cytotoxic CD8 clonotypes in ibrutinib-treated CLL. Profiling relied on immunoSEQ multiplex PCR, and the TCRdb table lists in-frame clones only, not all of them. Altogether over 95,000 clones are present, roughly 57% being singletons, with the ten largest covering 37%. The input for sequencing was PBMCs, taken after 24 months of ibrutinib treatment. The source of these receptors is a human donor with chronic lymphocytic leukemia.

The J gene is TRBJ2-7, the V gene TRBV29-1, with D uncertain. V lost 3 bases and J 2 bases, leaving 8 bases between the germline ends. The length of the CDR3 is 12 residues. Germline CDR1 SQVTM, CDR2 ANQGSEA. For the CDR3, the DNA is TGCAGCGTTGAGACCGAAACCTACGAGCAGTACTTC. This encodes CSVETETYEQYF.

The chain is built from TRBV14 and TRBJ1-1, with D tentatively TRBD1 (6 bases). CDR3 length: 15 residues. Per germline, CDR1 SGHDN and CDR2 FVKESK. Trimming cost V 1 base and J 4 bases, with 13 bases left between them. CDR3 bases: TGTGCCAGCAGCCAAGTACCAGGGGCTTCCACTGAAGCTTTCTTT. Residues: CASSQVPGASTEAFF.

The chain is built from TRBV25-1 and TRBJ1-6; 7 nucleotides line up with TRBD1. J gave up 5 bases and V 2 bases, and 3 bases lay outside the gene matches. This CDR3 is built from 15 residues. Per the germline V gene, CDR1 is MGHDK and CDR2 is SYGVNS. This CDR3 is CASSEGQGDNSPLHF. CDR3 DNA: TGTGCCAGCAGTGAAGGGCAGGGGGATAATTCACCCCTCCACTTT.

The chain employs TRBV5-1 and TRBJ2-1, with D maybe TRBD1 (5 bases). Trimming cost V 2 bases and J 8 bases, with 8 bases left between them. In germline, CDR1 is SGHRS, CDR2 YFSETQ. The CDR3 sequence is 12 residues long. CDR3 nucleotide sequence: TGCGCCAGCAGCTTAGGCAGGGATGAGCAGTTCTTC. Translating gives CASSLGRDEQFF.

This chain connects TRBV6-6 to TRBJ2-7, with TRBD1 identical over 9 bases. V shed 0 bases and J 4 bases; nucleotides not matched to a gene: 4. The CDR3 spans 15 residues. Germline CDR1 is MNHNY and CDR2 is SVGAGI (reference sequence). The CDR3 here is CASSYSKDRGYEQYF. CDR3 DNA sequence: TGTGCCAGCAGTTACTCGAAGGACAGGGGATACGAGCAGTACTTC.

The chain combines TRBV28 with TRBJ2-7; D is ambiguous. CDR1 MDHEN and CDR2 SYDVKM come from the germline V gene. CDR3 size: 11 residues. Trimming stripped 8 bases from V and 0 bases from J, with 5 bases between. Here the CDR3 reads CASHSSYEQYF. DNA for the CDR3: TGTGCCAGCCACAGCTCCTACGAGCAGTACTTC. Full variable domain (missing parts from reference TRBV28 and TRBJ2-7): DVKVTQSSRYLVKRTGEKVFLECVQDMDHENMFWYRQDPGLGLRLIYFSYDVKMKEKGDIPEGYSVSREKKERFSLILESASTNQTSMYLCASHSSYEQYFGPGTRLTVT.

As for this clone: Other DNA sequences in this sample translate to the same CDR3. The chain carries TRBV29-1 and TRBJ2-1; D remains ambiguous. V lost 6 bases and J lost 2, with 11 bases in between. CDR3 size: 13 residues. CDR1 and CDR2 from the germline V gene are SQVTM and ANQGSEA. The CDR3 spells CSVGPEAYNEQFF. Written as DNA, the CDR3 is TGCAGCGTCGGCCCTGAAGCCTACAATGAGCAGTTCTTC.

The DNA of the CDR3 is TGTGCCTGGAGTGGGCAGGGCAATCAGCCCCAGCATTTT. Protein product: CAWSGQGNQPQHF. J is TRBJ1-5 and V is TRBV30; D gene unclear. The CDR3 has 13 residues. V was trimmed by 1 base and J by 2 bases, leaving 6 bases between them. The germline V gene encodes CDR1 GTSNPN and CDR2 SVGIG (reference sequence).

This clone was counted once. Here the CDR3 reads CASSEWSGNEQFF. CDR3 DNA: TGTGCCAGCAGCGAGTGGTCCGGAAATGAGCAGTTCTTC. The rearrangement joins TRBV9 to TRBJ2-1, with D unclear. The V gene's germline CDR1 is SGDLS and CDR2 YYNGEE. The CDR3 contains 13 residues. The V and J ends lost 3 bases and 7 bases respectively, with 11 bases between them. Drawing the rest from reference TRBV9 and TRBJ2-1, the complete variable domain is DSGVTQTPKHLITATGQRVTLRCSPRSGDLSVYWYQQSLDQGLQFLIQYYNGEERAKGNILERFSAQQFPDLHSELNLSSLELGDSALYFCASSEWSGNEQFFGPGTRLTVL.

This clone was detected ten times or more. The rearrangement links TRBV19 to TRBJ2-5; maybe TRBD1 (5 bases). Germline V lookup: CDR1 LNHDA, CDR2 SQIVND (reference sequence). CDR3 length: 13 residues. Trimming removed 3 bases at V and 8 bases at J, with 13 bases between. The CDR3 DNA reads as TGTGCCAGTAGTATTCCGACAGCAGTTACCCAGTACTTC. This sequence encodes CASSIPTAVTQYF.

This clone was counted only a few times. The rearrangement joins TRBV28 to TRBJ2-7; D remains ambiguous. Between the trimmed V and J ends, which lost 4 bases and 4 bases, there was a span of 14 bases. The CDR3 totals 14 residues. Per the germline V gene, CDR1 is MDHEN and CDR2 is SYDVKM. The CDR3 coding sequence is TGTGCCAGCAGTTCCGTCTCCTCTACATACGAGCAGTACTTC. Protein product: CASSSVSSTYEQYF. The variable domain in full, with the rest retrieved from reference TRBV28 and TRBJ2-7, is DVKVTQSSRYLVKRTGEKVFLECVQDMDHENMFWYRQDPGLGLRLIYFSYDVKMKEKGDIPEGYSVSREKKERFSLILESASTNQTSMYLCASSSVSSTYEQYFGPGTRLTVT.

This clone has just one count. The V and J genes are TRBV7-2 and TRBJ2-1; D is possibly TRBD1 or TRBD2 (6 bases each). The V gene lost 4 bases and the J gene lost 6 bases, with 22 bases spanning the gap. The germline V gene encodes CDR1 SGHTA and CDR2 FQGNSA. The CDR3 is made up of 17 amino acids. CDR3 sequence: CASSSGGFERSVNEQFF. The CDR3 DNA sequence: TGTGCCAGCAGCTCCGGGGGCTTCGAAAGGTCAGTCAATGAGCAGTTCTTC.